This T cell receptor beta chain was documented in a study of shared clonotypes between healthy human individuals. Whole-study context: The cohort had two women and a few men, ages 18 to 49.

Worth noting for this clone: Its antigen is undetermined.

CD45RA-negative memory and CD45RA+ naive subsets were split from the CD4+ cells. Study-wide findings and caveats: Incomplete sequencing of sorted subsets was indicated by rarefaction despite large depth.

Generated by immunoSEQ multiplex PCR, the TCRdb table keeps only in-frame clones and is missing some. The sample lists some 200,000 clones; about 66% were seen once. The CDR3 totals 13 residues. Germline loops: CDR1 SGHDN, CDR2 FVKESK. V lost 4 bases, J lost 6 bases, and 13 bases lay in between. The receptor comes from a man aged 30-40 years in good health. V is TRBV14 and J is TRBJ2-7, with a tentative D call TRBD2 (5 bases). Sequencing used memory CD4+ T cells sorted from blood. The subset here: CD45RA-negative fraction. The CDR3 is CASSLLGLGEQYF. The DNA for the CDR3 is TGTGCCAGCAGCCTACTAGGACTCGGCGAGCAGTACTTC.